The 25 T cell receptor beta chains below all came from one sample that was sequenced in a study of T-cell memory formation after mild COVID-19 (dated by TCRdb to about 2021). The receptor library was made with 5' RACE. The instrument was an Illumina NovaSeq 6000. TCRdb trimmed public reads at Q25 via fastp, called clones via MiXCR and kept in-frame beta chains. Each entry is one CDR3 protein sequence, shown with its most common DNA and genes. This sample holds 250,000 to 350,000 distinct CDR3 sequences; around 15% were observed only once. Of the sample, around 23% falls within the top ten clones. Sequencing was carried out using PBMCs or a T cell subset sorted from them (not recorded which). The receptors come from a man aged 18-30 years who had mild COVID-19 (a few samples of this study predate the infection). The sample titles of this study are shuffled in the database, so cell type and time point are left out; the donor was told from shared clones.

The chain joins TRBV29-1 to TRBJ2-7; 7 bases agree with TRBD1. The CDR3 extends over 9 amino acids. Per germline, CDR1 SQVTM and CDR2 ANQGSEA. CDR3 amino acids: CSGETGIGV. The CDR3 region has the DNA TGCAGCGGCGAGACAGGGATTGGCGTC.

In its sample, this clonotype was seen many times. J is TRBJ2-3 and V is TRBV7-3; D not resolved. Per germline, CDR1 SGHTA and CDR2 FQGTGA. Trimming removed 4 bases from V and 0 bases from J, with 11 bases in between. The CDR3 runs to 15 residues. This CDR3 reads CASSSQLGSTDTQYF. The CDR3 DNA sequence: TGTGCCAGCAGCTCCCAGTTGGGAAGCACAGATACGCAGTATTTT.

This clonotype has ten or more counts. The V gene is TRBV20-1, the J gene TRBJ1-1, with D uncertain. Germline-derived CDR1 and CDR2 are DFQATT and SNEGSKA (reference sequence). CDR3 size: 14 residues. Trimming cost V 5 bases and J 9 bases, with 22 bases left between them. The CDR3 DNA sequence: TGCAGTGCTGAAGCTAAGAACCGCCCATCTCAAGCTTTCTTT. As protein: CSAEAKNRPSQAFF.

V is TRBV5-4 and J is TRBJ2-5; TRBD1 matches at 8 bases. The V gene's germline CDR1 is SGHNT and CDR2 YYREEE (reference sequence). This CDR3 is built from 15 residues. The V and J ends lost 4 bases and 2 bases, in that order; junction bases with no gene match: 7. CDR3 sequence (DNA): TGTGCCAGCAGCACGACAGGGGAATGGCAAGAGACCCAGTACTTC. Protein sequence: CASSTTGEWQETQYF.

The genes are TRBV10-3 and TRBJ2-5; 8 nucleotides match TRBD2. The germline CDR1 and CDR2 sequences are ENHRY and SYGVKD. The V gene end was trimmed by 2 bases and the J gene end by 0 bases; junction bases not matched to a gene: 14. The CDR3 has 19 amino acids. CDR3 nucleotide sequence: TGTGCCATCAGTGAGCTCGCCAGCGGGGGCCTGCGGGACCAAGAGACCCAGTACTTC. It yields the protein CAISELASGGLRDQETQYF.

This clonotype occurred a few times. This rearrangement joins TRBV11-2 to TRBJ2-5; D possibly corresponds to TRBD1 (6 bases). The CDR3 loop spans 14 amino acids. V was shortened by 4 bases and J by 0 bases, with 9 bases between the two germline ends. Germline V lookup: CDR1 SGHAT, CDR2 FQNNGV. CDR3 nucleotide sequence: TGTGCCAGCAGCTACACAGGGTACCAAGAGACCCAGTACTTC. Translation: CASSYTGYQETQYF.

There are a few counts of this clonotype. This chain connects TRBV6-5 to TRBJ2-3; D gene unclear. CDR3 length equals 14 residues. The germline V gene encodes CDR1 MNHEY and CDR2 SVGAGI. V gave up 6 bases and J gave up 6 bases, with 16 bases separating them. The CDR3 DNA follows: TGTGCCAGCAGACCCACCTTAGGTGCGGATACGCAGTATTTT. Its protein is CASRPTLGADTQYF.

The rearrangement uses TRBV29-1 and TRBJ2-3; the match to TRBD1 covers 9 bases. This CDR3 comprises 16 residues. Trimming at V came to 1 base and at J to 0 bases, leaving 5 bases not matched to a gene. Germline V lookup: CDR1 SQVTM, CDR2 ANQGSEA. CDR3 bases: TGCAGCGTTGAAGCGGAACAGGGGGCTAGCACAGATACGCAGTATTTT. Translation gives CSVEAEQGASTDTQYF.

The chain joins TRBV4-1 to TRBJ1-1; 9 bases agree with TRBD1. Trimming took 4 bases from V and 5 from J; bases not matched to a gene: 5. CDR1 MGHRA and CDR2 YSYEKL come from the germline V gene. The CDR3 contains 14 residues. The CDR3 DNA follows: TGCGCCAGCAGCCGCACCGGGACAGGGACTGAAGCTTTCTTT. Its translation: CASSRTGTGTEAFF.

This clonotype was counted only a few times. The V and J genes are TRBV9 and TRBJ2-3, with a tentative D call TRBD1 (6 bases). The CDR3 has 15 residues. Trimming took off 0 bases at V and 0 bases at J, with 8 bases between the two ends. In germline, CDR1 is SGDLS, CDR2 YYNGEE. CDR3 amino acids: CASSVEGVSTDTQYF. The DNA of the CDR3 is TGTGCCAGCAGCGTAGAGGGGGTTAGCACAGATACGCAGTATTTT.

V is TRBV10-3 and J is TRBJ1-2; D remains unclear. Trimming cost V 2 bases and J 3 bases, with 4 bases left between them. CDR1 is ENHRY, CDR2 SYGVKD, per germline. The length of the CDR3 is 12 residues. The CDR3 bases are TGTGCCATCAGTGAGGGGGACTATGGCTACACCTTC. Amino acid sequence: CAISEGDYGYTF.

The J gene is TRBJ2-7, the V gene TRBV9, with TRBD1 as a possible D gene (5 bases). The germline gives CDR1 SGDLS, CDR2 YYNGEE. Trimming took off 6 bases at V and 12 bases at J, with 13 bases between the two ends. The CDR3 is 10 amino acids. This CDR3 reads CASTRQGRYV. For the CDR3, the DNA is TGTGCCAGCACCCGCCAGGGTAGGTACGTC.

This clonotype was observed a few times. The chain carries TRBV15 and TRBJ2-1; D unresolved. V was cut by 0 bases and J by 6 bases, with 12 bases left in between. CDR3 length equals 15 residues. CDR1 and CDR2 (germline): LNHNV, YYDKDF (reference sequence). The CDR3 nucleotides are TGTGCCACCAGCAGAGACCCACTCGGCGGCAATGAGCAGTTCTTC. It yields the protein CATSRDPLGGNEQFF.

This clonotype was seen more than once but under ten times. V gene TRBV5-1 combines with J gene TRBJ1-1, with a weak D call TRBD1 (6 bases). CDR1 is SGHRS, CDR2 YFSETQ, per germline. V lost 0 bases and J lost 4, with 13 bases in between. The CDR3 has 15 amino acids. CDR3 nucleotide sequence: TGCGCCAGCAGCTTGGCCGGGGGGGCGACCACTGAAGCTTTCTTT. It is translated as CASSLAGGATTEAFF.

A few counts support this clonotype. V usage is TRBV4-1 and J usage is TRBJ2-7, with 7 bases lining up with TRBD1. CDR3 length: 15 amino acids. Germline lookup yields CDR1 MGHRA and CDR2 YSYEKL. The V segment lost 5 bases and the J segment 5 bases; nucleotides outside the gene matches: 12. This CDR3 reads CASSYRSRGNDEQYF. For the CDR3, the DNA is TGCGCCAGCAGCTACAGGAGCAGGGGGAATGACGAGCAGTACTTC.

This sequence joins TRBV29-1 and TRBJ1-2; a weak D match, TRBD1 (5 bases). CDR1 and CDR2 from the germline V gene are SQVTM and ANQGSEA. The CDR3 runs 12 residues. Trimming removed 7 bases from V and 1 base from J, with 10 bases in between. This CDR3 reads CSGTDNNYGYTF. Here the CDR3 DNA reads TGCAGCGGGACGGACAATAACTATGGCTACACCTTC.

Many counts were recorded for this clonotype. The V gene is TRBV20-1, the J gene TRBJ1-6, with 8 bases that match TRBD1. This CDR3 has 17 residues. CDR1 and CDR2 from the germline V gene are DFQATT and SNEGSKA (reference sequence). The ends lost 0 bases at V and 8 bases at J; junction bases unmatched: 12. The CDR3 coding sequence is TGCAGTGCTAGAGAAGGGGTAACAGGGGGTTCGGATTCACCCCTCCACTTT. Its protein product is CSAREGVTGGSDSPLHF.

This clonotype has just a few counts. The chain is built from TRBV7-8 and TRBJ1-6, with TRBD1 identical over 8 bases. In germline, CDR1 is SGHVS, CDR2 FQNEAQ. J gave up 9 bases and V 6 bases, and 10 bases lay outside the gene matches. The CDR3 totals 15 residues. In DNA form, the CDR3 reads TGTGCCAGCAGGGTTACAGGGGGAGTCGCTTCACCCCTCCACTTT. The encoded protein is CASRVTGGVASPLHF.

This clonotype was seen more than once but under ten times. This sequence joins TRBV10-1 and TRBJ1-2; D ambiguous. The CDR3 length is 13 residues. The V end was cut by 6 bases, the J end by 1 base, with 9 bases between. Germline lookup yields CDR1 WNHNN and CDR2 SYGVQD (reference sequence). CDR3 sequence (DNA): TGCGCCAGCAGCCAAGACCTTAACTATGGCTACACCTTC. Translation: CASSQDLNYGYTF.

The chain has TRBV18 and TRBJ2-7, with D possibly TRBD2 on 5 matching bases. CDR3 length: 13 amino acids. V shed 8 bases and J shed 0 bases, with 11 bases lying between them. The V gene's germline CDR1 is KGHSH and CDR2 LQKENI. In DNA, the CDR3 is TGTGCCAGCCGCAGCGAGGGCTCCTACGAGCAGTACTTC. Residues: CASRSEGSYEQYF.

The chain is built from TRBV7-3 and TRBJ2-3; TRBD2 is a possible D gene (5 bases). Germline V lookup: CDR1 SGHTA, CDR2 FQGTGA. The CDR3 is 15 amino acids. V lost 0 bases and J 3 bases, leaving 10 bases between the germline ends. The CDR3 reads CASSLTLSGTDTQYF. The DNA for the CDR3 is TGTGCCAGCAGCTTAACTCTGTCGGGGACAGATACGCAGTATTTT.

V usage is TRBV27 and J usage is TRBJ2-3; no firm D call. Germline CDR1 is MNHEY and CDR2 is SMNVEV (reference sequence). Trimming pared 6 bases from V and 8 bases from J, leaving 12 bases between. This CDR3 has 12 amino acids. This CDR3 is CASRKAVGTQYF. The CDR3 DNA reads TGTGCCAGCAGGAAGGCGGTGGGTACGCAGTATTTT.

The chain joins TRBV25-1 to TRBJ2-7, with D possibly being TRBD1 (5 bases). This CDR3 region has 17 residues. The germline CDR1 and CDR2 sequences are MGHDK and SYGVNS. The V end was cut by 3 bases, the J end by 0 bases, with 18 bases between. CDR3 amino acids: CASSELFKGPNSYEQYF. The CDR3 nucleotides are TGTGCCAGCAGTGAGTTGTTCAAGGGGCCGAACTCCTACGAGCAGTACTTC.

Here the CDR3 reads CATTLFRGAGNSPLHF. The CDR3 bases are TGTGCCACCACCCTCTTTCGGGGGGCAGGGAATTCACCCCTCCACTTT. This chain uses TRBV15 with TRBJ1-6, with D possibly being TRBD1 (6 bases). Looked up from germline, CDR1 is LNHNV and CDR2 is YYDKDF (reference sequence). V was trimmed by 7 bases and J by 7 bases, leaving 20 bases between them. The CDR3 consists of 16 residues.

This clonotype was recorded a few times. V and J are TRBV7-2 and TRBJ1-2; TRBD1 agrees at 7 bases. The CDR3 is 12 amino acids. Germline-derived CDR1 and CDR2 are SGHTA and FQGNSA. V shed 5 bases and J 8 bases; nucleotides not matched to a gene: 5. CDR3 sequence (DNA): TGTGCCAGCAGCCCCGGGACAGTAGGCTACACCTTC. Translating gives CASSPGTVGYTF. Combining the CDR3 with reference TRBV7-2 and TRBJ1-2 gives the whole variable domain GAGVSQSPSNKVTEKGKDVELRCDPISGHTALYWYRQSLGQGLEFLIYFQGNSAPDKSGLPSDRFSAERTGGSVSTLTIQRTQQEDSAVYLCASSPGTVGYTFGSGTRLTVV.